The rows below give T cell receptor beta chains drawn from one sample of a study of regulatory T cells in long-lasting Graves disease. MiXCR, run by TCRdb on the multiplex PCR reads, gives a single entry per CDR3 protein. Among 380,000 or so distinct CDR3 sequences listed, under 20% were seen once. This same sample was also part of a study on T cells in Graves' hyperthyroidism and ophthalmopathy.

Sequencing used peripheral blood mononuclear cells (PBMCs), obtained at new diagnosis, from a patient treated with antithyroid drugs. The receptors originated from a young woman with Graves disease. CDR3s include the opening cysteine and the closing phenylalanine or tryptophan. Where a row states a size, it is once, few, many or the class of an expanded clone; other rows omit it.

TRBV3-1,many,TRBJ1-2,CASSRAEYGYTF
TRBV6-5,many,TRBJ1-2,CASSSTGGPIYGYTF
TRBV20-1,few,TRBJ1-2,CSARTEEGYTF
TRBV6-2/TRBV6-3,-,TRBJ2-7,CASSTTAGVSSEQYF
TRBV9,few,TRBJ2-1,CASSVGVGSYNEQFF
TRBV27,many,TRBJ1-1,CASSEGTAVNTEAFF
TRBV6-1,-,TRBJ2-2,CASRGSTGVTGELFF
TRBV11-3,many,TRBJ2-3,CASSRSGLYTDTQYF
TRBV12-3/TRBV12-4,many,TRBJ2-1,CASRSRAGRNNEQFF
TRBV7-2,many,TRBJ2-3,CASSYGGGAADTQYF
TRBV5-1,many,TRBJ2-7,CASSSVGLAGEQYF
TRBV11-2,-,TRBJ2-3,CASSPRVSPGTDTQYF
TRBV6-2/TRBV6-3,-,TRBJ2-7,CASSYIRESPYEQYF
TRBV7-3,-,TRBJ2-4,CASSLTGLAGAKNIQYF
TRBV10-3,many,TRBJ2-1,CAISEKSGRATGEQFF
TRBV5-1,many,TRBJ1-5,CASSLRGLGNQPQHF
TRBV6-1,-,TRBJ2-4,CAGRGGQAKNIQYF
TRBV6-5,-,TRBJ2-5,CASSYWKSSYNEQYF
TRBV18,-,TRBJ1-6,CASSPSPVTLHF
TRBV6-2/TRBV6-3,-,TRBJ2-7,CASSDGLSYPYEQYF
TRBV3-1,many,TRBJ2-7,CASSRGAYEQYF
TRBV30,-,TRBJ2-7,CAWSAGPFGTGNHEQYF
TRBV28,many,TRBJ1-1,CASSLGGVTEAFF
TRBV28,many,TRBJ2-7,CASSRLGGNEQYF
TRBV29-1,-,TRBJ2-3,CSVQPSLTQYF
TRBV9,-,TRBJ2-2,CASSEGLISTGELFF
TRBV20-1,-,TRBJ1-2,CSAIVRTGYGYTF
TRBV28,many,TRBJ2-7,CASRYTSGRYEQYF